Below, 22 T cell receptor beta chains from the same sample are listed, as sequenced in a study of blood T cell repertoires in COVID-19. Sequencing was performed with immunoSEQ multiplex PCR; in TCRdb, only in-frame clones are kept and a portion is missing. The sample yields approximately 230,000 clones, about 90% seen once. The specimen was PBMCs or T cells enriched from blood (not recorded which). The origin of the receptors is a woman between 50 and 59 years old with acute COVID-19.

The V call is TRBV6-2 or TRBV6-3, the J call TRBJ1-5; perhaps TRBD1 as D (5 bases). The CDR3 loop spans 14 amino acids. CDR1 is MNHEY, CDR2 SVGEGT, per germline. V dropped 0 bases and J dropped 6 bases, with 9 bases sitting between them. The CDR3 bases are TGTGCCAGCAGTTACTCCCCGGGGGGTCAGCCCCAGCATTTT. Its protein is CASSYSPGGQPQHF.

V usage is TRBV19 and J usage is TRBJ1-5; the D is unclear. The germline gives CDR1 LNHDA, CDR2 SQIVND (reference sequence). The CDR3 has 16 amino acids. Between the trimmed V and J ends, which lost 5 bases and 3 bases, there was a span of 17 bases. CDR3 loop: CASSLRHDRDNQPQHF. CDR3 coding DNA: TGTGCCAGTAGTCTAAGACACGATCGGGACAATCAGCCCCAGCATTTT.

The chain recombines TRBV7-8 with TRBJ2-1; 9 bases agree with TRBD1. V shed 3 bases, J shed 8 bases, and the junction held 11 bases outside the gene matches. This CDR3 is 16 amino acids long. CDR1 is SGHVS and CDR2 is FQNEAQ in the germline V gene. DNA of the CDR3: TGTGCCAGCAGCTTTACATCGGGACAGGGTTTCCATGAGCAGTTCTTC. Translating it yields CASSFTSGQGFHEQFF.

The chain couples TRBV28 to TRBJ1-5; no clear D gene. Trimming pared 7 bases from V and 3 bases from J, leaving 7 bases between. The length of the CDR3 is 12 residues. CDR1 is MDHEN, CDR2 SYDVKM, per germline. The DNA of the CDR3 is TGTGCCAGCACCGGGAACAATCAGCCCCAGCATTTT. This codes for CASTGNNQPQHF.

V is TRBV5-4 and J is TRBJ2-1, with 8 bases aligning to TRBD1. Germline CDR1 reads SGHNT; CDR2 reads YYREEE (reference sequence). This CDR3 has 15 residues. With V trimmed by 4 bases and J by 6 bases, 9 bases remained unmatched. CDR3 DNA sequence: TGTGCCAGCAGCCCATGGACAGGGAAATCCAATGAGCAGTTCTTC. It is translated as CASSPWTGKSNEQFF.

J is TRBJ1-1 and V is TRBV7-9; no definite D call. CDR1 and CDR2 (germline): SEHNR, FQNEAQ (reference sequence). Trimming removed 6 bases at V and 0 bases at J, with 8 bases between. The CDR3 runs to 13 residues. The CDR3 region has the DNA TGTGCCAGCAGTACGCAGATGAACACTGAAGCTTTCTTT. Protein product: CASSTQMNTEAFF.

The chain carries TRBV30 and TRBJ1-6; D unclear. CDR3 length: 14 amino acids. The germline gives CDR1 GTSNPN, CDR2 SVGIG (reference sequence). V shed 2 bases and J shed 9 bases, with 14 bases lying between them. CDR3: CAWSMEALVSPLHF. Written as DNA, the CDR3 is TGTGCCTGGAGTATGGAGGCGTTGGTTTCACCCCTCCACTTT.

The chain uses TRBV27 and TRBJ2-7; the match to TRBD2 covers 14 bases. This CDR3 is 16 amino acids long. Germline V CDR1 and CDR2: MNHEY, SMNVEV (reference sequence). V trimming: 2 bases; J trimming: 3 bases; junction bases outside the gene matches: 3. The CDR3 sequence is CASSLEGTSGSYEQYF. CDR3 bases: TGTGCCAGCAGTTTAGAGGGGACTAGCGGGAGCTACGAGCAGTACTTC.

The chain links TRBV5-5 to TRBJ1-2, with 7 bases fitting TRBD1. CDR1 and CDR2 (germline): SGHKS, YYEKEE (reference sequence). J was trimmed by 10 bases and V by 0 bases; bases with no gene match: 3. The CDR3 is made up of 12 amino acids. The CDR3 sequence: CASSLDRGFYTF. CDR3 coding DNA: TGTGCCAGCAGCTTGGACAGGGGTTTCTACACCTTC. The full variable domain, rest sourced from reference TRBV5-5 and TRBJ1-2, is DAGVTQSPTHLIKTRGQQVTLRCSPISGHKSVSWYQQVLGQGPQFIFQYYEKEERGRGNFPDRFSARQFPNYSSELNVNALLLGDSALYLCASSLDRGFYTFGSGTRLTVV.

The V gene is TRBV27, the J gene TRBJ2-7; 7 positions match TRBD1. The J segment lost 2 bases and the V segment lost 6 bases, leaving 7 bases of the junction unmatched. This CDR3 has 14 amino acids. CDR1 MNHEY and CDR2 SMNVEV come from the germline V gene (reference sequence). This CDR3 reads CASRRGTVTYEQYF. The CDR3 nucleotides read TGTGCCAGCAGGAGAGGGACAGTCACCTACGAGCAGTACTTC.

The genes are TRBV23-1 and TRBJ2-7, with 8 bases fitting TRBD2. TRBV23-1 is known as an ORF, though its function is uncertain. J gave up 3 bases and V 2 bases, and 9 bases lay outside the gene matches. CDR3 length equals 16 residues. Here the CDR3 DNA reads TGCGCCAGCAGTCAAATAATAGCGGGGATTTTCTACGAGCAGTACTTC. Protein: CASSQIIAGIFYEQYF.

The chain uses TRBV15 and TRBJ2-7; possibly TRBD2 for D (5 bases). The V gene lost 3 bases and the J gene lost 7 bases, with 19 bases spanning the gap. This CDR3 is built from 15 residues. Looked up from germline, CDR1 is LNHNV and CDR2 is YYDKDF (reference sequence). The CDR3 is CATSSVEGRAREQYF. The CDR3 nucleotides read TGTGCCACCAGCAGTGTGGAAGGGCGGGCCAGGGAGCAGTACTTC.

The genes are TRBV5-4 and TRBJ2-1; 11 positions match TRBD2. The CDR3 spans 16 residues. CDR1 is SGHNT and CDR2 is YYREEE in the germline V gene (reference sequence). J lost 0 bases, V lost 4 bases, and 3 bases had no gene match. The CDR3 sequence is CASSRGTSGSYNEQFF. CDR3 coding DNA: TGTGCCAGCAGCCGAGGGACTAGCGGCTCCTACAATGAGCAGTTCTTC.

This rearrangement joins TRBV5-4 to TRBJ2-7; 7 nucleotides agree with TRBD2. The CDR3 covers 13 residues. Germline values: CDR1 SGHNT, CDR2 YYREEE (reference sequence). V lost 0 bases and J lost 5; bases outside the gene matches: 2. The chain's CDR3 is CASSLGLADEQYF. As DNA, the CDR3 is TGTGCCAGCAGCTTGGGGCTAGCGGACGAGCAGTACTTC.

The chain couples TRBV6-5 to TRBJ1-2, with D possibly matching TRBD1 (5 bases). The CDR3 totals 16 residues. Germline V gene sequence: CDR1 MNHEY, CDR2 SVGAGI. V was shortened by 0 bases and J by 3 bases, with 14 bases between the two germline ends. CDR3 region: CASSYSKGLVHYGYTF. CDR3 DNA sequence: TGTGCCAGCAGTTACTCGAAGGGGCTGGTTCACTATGGCTACACCTTC.

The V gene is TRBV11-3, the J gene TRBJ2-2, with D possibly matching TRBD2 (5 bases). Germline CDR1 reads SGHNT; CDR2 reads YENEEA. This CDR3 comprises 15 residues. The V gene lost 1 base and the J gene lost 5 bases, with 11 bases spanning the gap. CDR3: CASSLGLGGTGELFF. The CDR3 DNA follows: TGTGCCAGCAGCTTAGGCCTCGGAGGAACCGGGGAGCTGTTTTTT.

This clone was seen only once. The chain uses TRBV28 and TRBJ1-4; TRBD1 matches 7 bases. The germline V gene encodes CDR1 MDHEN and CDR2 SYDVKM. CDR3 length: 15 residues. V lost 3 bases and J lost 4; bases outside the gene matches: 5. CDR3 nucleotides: TGTGCCAGCAGTTTTTGGGACAGACTTAATGAAAAACTGTTTTTT. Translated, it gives CASSFWDRLNEKLFF.

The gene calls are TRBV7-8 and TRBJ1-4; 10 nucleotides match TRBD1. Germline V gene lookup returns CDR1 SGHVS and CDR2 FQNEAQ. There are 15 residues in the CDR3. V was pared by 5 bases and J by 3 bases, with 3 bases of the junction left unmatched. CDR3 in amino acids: CASSPGTGANEKLFF. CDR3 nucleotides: TGTGCCAGCAGCCCAGGGACAGGGGCTAATGAAAAACTGTTTTTT.

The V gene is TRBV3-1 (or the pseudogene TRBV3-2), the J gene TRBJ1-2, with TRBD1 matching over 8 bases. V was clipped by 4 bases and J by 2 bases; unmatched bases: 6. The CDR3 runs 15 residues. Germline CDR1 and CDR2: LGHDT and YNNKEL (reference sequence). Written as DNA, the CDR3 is TGTGCCAGCAGCCTTCAGGACAGGGCGAACTATGGCTACACCTTC. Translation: CASSLQDRANYGYTF.

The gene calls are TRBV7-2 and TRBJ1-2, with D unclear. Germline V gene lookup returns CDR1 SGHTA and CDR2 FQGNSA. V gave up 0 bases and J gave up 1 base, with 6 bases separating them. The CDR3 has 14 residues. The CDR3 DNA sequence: TGTGCCAGCAGCTTAGCCAACATTAACTATGGCTACACCTTC. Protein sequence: CASSLANINYGYTF.

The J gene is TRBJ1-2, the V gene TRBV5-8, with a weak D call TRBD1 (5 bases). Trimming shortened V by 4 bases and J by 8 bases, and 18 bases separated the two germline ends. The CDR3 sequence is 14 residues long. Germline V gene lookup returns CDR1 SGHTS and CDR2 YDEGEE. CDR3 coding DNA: TGTGCCAGCAGCGGGCGGGGCCCCGCGCGGGGCTACACCTTC. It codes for CASSGRGPARGYTF.

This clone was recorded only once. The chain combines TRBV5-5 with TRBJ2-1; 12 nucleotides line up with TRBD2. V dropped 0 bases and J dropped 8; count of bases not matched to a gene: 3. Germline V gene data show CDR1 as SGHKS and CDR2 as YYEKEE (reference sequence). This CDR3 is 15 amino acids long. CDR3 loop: CASSLELAGGHEQFF. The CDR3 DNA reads TGTGCCAGCAGCTTGGAACTAGCGGGAGGCCATGAGCAGTTCTTC.